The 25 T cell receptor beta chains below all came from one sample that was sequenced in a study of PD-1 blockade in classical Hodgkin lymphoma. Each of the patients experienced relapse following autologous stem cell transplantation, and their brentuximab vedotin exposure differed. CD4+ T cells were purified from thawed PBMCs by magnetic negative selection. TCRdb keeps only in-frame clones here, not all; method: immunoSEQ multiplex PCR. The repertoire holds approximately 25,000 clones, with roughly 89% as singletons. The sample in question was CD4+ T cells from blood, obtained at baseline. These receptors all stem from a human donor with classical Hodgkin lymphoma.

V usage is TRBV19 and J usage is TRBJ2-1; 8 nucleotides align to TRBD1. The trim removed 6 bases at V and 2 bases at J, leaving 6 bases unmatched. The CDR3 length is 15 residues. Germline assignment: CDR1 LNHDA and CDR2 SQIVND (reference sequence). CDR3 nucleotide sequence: TGTGCCAGTAGCCAGACAGGGGTCCCCTACAATGAGCAGTTCTTC. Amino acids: CASSQTGVPYNEQFF.

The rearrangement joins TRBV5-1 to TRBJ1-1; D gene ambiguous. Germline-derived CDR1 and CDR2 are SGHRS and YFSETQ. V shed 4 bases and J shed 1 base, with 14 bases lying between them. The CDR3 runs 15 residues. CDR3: CASSTGGVSNTEAFF. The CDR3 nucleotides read TGCGCCAGCAGCACTGGCGGGGTTTCGAACACTGAAGCTTTCTTT.

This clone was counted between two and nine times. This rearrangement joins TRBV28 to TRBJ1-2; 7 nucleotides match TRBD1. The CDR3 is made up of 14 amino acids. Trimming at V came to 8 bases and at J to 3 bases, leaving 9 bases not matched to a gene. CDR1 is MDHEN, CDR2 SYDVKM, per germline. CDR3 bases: TGTGCCAGCCAGCCGGGACAGAGCTACTATGGCTACACCTTC. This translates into CASQPGQSYYGYTF.

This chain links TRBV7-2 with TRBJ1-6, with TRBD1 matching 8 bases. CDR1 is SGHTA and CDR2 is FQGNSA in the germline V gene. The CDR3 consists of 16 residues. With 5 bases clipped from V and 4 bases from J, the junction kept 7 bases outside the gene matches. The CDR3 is CASSLAGQGYNSPLHF. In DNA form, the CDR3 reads TGTGCCAGCAGCCTCGCAGGACAGGGTTATAATTCACCCCTCCACTTT.

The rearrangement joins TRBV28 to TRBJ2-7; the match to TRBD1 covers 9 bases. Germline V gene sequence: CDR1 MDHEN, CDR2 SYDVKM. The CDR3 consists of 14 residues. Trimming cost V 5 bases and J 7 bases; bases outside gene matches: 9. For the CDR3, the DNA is TGTGCCAGCAGTACGGGACAGGGTATTAGGGAGCAGTACTTC. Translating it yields CASSTGQGIREQYF.

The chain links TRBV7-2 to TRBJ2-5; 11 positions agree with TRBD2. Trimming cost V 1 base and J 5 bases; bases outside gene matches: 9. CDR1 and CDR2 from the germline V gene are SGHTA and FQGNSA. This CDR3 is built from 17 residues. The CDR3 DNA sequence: TGTGCCAGCAGCTTAGGGGTTAGCGGGGGGGCCTTGGAGACCCAGTACTTC. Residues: CASSLGVSGGALETQYF.

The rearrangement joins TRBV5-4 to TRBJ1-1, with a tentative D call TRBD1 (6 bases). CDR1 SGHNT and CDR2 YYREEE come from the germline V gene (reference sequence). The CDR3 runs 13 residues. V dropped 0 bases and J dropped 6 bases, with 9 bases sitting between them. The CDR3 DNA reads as TGTGCCAGCAGCTTGGCCAGGGGAGCTGAAGCTTTCTTT. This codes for CASSLARGAEAFF.

CDR3: CSVGGGDPGNTIYF. As DNA, the CDR3 is TGCAGCGTTGGGGGCGGTGATCCTGGAAACACCATATATTTT. This sequence joins TRBV29-1 and TRBJ1-3; tentatively, D is TRBD1 (5 bases). Per the germline V gene, CDR1 is SQVTM and CDR2 is ANQGSEA. Trimming took 4 bases from V and 2 from J, leaving 12 bases between them. The CDR3 consists of 14 residues.

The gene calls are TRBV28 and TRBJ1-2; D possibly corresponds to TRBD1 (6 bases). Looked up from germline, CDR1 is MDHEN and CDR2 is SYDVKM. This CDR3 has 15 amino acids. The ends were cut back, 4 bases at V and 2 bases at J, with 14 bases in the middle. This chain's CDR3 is CASSSGDVFNYGYTF. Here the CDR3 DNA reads TGTGCCAGCAGTTCAGGGGACGTCTTCAACTATGGCTACACCTTC.

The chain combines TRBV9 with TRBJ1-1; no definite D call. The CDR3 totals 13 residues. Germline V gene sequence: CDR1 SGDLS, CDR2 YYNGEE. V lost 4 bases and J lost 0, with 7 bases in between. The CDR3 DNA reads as TGTGCCAGCAGCCCGCAGATGAACACTGAAGCTTTCTTT. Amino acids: CASSPQMNTEAFF.

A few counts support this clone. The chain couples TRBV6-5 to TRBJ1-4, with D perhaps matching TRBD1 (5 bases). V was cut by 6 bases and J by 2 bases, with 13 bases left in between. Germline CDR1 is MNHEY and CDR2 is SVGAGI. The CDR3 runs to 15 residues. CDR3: CASSPTRGTNEKLFF. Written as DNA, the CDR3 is TGTGCCAGCAGCCCCACGAGGGGCACTAATGAAAAACTGTTTTTT.

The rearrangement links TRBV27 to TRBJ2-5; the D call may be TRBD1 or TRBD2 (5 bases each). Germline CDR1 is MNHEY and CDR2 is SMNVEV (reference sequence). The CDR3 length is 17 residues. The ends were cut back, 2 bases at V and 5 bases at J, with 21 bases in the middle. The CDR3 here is CASSLTGIGTGRETQYF. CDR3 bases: TGTGCCAGCAGTTTAACCGGAATCGGGACCGGTCGGGAGACCCAGTACTTC.

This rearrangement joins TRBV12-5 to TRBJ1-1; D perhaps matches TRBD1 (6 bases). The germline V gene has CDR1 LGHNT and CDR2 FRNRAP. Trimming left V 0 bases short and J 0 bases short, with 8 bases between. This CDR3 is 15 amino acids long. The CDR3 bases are TGTGCTAGTGGTTTGGTACAGGGTTTGAACACTGAAGCTTTCTTT. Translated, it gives CASGLVQGLNTEAFF. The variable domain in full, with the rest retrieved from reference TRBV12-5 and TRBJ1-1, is DARVTQTPRHKVTEMGQEVTMRCQPILGHNTVFWYRQTMMQGLELLAYFRNRAPLDDSGMPKDRFSAEMPDATLATLKIQPSEPRDSAVYFCASGLVQGLNTEAFFGQGTRLTVV.

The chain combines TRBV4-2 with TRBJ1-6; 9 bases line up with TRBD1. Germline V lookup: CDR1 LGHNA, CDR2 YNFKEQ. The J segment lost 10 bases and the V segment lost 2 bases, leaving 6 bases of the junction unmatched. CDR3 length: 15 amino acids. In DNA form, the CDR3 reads TGTGCCAGCAGCCAACCGGGACAGGGACCATCACCCCTCCACTTT. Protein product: CASSQPGQGPSPLHF.

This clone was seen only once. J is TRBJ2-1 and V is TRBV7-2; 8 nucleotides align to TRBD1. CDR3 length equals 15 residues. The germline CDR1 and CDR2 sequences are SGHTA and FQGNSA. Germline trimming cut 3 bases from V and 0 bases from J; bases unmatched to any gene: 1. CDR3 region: CASSLDRDSYNEQFF. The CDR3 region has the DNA TGTGCCAGCAGCTTGGACAGGGACTCCTACAATGAGCAGTTCTTC.

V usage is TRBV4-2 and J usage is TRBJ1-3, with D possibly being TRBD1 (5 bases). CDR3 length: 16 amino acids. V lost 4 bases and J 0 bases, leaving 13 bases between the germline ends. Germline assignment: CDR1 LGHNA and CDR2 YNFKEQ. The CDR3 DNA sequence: TGTGCCAGCAGCCCAGACCGGGGCAGCTCTGGAAACACCATATATTTT. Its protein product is CASSPDRGSSGNTIYF.

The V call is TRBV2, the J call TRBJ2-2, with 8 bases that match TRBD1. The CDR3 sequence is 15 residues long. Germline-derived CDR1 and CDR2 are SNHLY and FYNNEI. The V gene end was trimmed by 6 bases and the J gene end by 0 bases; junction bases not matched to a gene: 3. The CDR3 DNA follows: TGTGCCAGCAGGGGGGGACAGGCGAACACCGGGGAGCTGTTTTTT. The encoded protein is CASRGGQANTGELFF.

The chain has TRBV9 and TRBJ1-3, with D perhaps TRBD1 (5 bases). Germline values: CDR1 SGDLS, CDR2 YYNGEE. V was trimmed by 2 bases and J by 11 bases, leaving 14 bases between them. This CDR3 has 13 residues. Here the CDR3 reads CASSVAARAPIYF. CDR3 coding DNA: TGTGCCAGCAGCGTCGCCGCCAGGGCCCCCATATATTTT.

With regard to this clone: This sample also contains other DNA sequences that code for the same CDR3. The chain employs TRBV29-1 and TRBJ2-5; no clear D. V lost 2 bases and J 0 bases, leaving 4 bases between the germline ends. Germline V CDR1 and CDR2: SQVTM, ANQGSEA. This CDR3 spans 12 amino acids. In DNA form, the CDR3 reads TGCAGCGTTGAAACTAACCAAGAGACCCAGTACTTC. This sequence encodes CSVETNQETQYF.

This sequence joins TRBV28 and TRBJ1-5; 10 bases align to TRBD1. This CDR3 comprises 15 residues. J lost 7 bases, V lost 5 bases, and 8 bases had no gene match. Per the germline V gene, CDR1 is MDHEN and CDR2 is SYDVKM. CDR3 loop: CASSGSGTGEQPQHF. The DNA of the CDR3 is TGTGCCAGCAGTGGGTCCGGGACAGGGGAACAGCCCCAGCATTTT.

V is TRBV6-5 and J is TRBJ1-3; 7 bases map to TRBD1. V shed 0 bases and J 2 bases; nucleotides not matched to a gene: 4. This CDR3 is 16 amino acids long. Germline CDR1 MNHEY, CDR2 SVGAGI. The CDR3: CASSYSSGTAGNTIYF. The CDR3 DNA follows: TGTGCCAGCAGTTACTCTAGTGGGACAGCTGGAAACACCATATATTTT.

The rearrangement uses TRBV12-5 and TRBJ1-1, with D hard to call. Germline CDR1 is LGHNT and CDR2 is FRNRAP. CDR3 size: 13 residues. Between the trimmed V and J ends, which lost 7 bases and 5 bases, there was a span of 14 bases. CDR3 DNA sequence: TGTGCTAGTGACATCGGACTTATTACTGAAGCTTTCTTT. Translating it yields CASDIGLITEAFF.

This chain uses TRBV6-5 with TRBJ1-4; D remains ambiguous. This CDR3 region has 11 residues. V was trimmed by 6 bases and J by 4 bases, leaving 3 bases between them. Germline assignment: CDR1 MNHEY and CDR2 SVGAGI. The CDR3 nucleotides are TGTGCCAGCAGCTATAATGAAAAACTGTTTTTT. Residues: CASSYNEKLFF.

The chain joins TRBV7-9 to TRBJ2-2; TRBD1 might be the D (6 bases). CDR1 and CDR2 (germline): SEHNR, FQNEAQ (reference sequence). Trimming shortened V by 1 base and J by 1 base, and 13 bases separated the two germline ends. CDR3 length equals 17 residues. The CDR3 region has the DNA TGTGCCAGCAGCTTAGATGCTTGGGACAAGAACACCGGGGAGCTGTTTTTT. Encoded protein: CASSLDAWDKNTGELFF.

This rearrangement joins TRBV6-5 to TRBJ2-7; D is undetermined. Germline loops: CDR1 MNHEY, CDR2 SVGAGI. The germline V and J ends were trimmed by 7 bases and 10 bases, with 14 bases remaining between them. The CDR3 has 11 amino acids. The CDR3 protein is CASILGTLQYF. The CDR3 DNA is TGTGCCAGCATTCTAGGCACACTACAGTACTTC.